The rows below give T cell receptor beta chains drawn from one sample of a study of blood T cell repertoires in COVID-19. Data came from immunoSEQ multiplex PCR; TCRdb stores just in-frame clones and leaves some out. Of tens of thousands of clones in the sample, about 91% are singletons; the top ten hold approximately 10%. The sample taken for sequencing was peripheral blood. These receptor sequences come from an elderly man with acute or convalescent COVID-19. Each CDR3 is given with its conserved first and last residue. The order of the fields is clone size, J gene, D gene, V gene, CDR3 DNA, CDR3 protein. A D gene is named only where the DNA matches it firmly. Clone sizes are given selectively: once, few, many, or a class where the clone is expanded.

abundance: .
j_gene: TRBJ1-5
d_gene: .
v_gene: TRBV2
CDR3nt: TGTGCCAGCAGTGATTCAGGGTCGGGCAATCAGCCCCAGCATTTT
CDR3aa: CASSDSGSGNQPQHF

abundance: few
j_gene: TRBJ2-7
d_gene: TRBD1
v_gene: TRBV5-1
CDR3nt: TGCGCCAGCAGCTTGGGAGGGACAGCCTCCTACGAGCAGTACTTC
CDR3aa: CASSLGGTASYEQYF

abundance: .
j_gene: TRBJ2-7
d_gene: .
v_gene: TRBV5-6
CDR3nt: TGTGCCAGCAGCTCGACCGATCGGGACGAGCAGTACTTC
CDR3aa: CASSSTDRDEQYF

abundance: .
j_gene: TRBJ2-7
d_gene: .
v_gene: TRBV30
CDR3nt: TGTGCCTGGAGGAGGTCCTACGAGCAGTACTTC
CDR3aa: CAWRRSYEQYF

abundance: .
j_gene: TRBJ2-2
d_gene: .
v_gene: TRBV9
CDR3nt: TGTGCCAGCACCTGGGGAGGGAACACCGGGGAGCTGTTTTTT
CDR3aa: CASTWGGNTGELFF

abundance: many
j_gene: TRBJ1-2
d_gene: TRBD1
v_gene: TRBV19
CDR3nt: TGTGCCAGTACCGAAATCCCGGGACAGACTTATGGCTACACCTTC
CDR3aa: CASTEIPGQTYGYTF

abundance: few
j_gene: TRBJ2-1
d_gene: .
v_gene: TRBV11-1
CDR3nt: TGTGCCAGCAGCTCGGCTAGCAACGGCCACAATGAGCAGTTCTTC
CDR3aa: CASSSASNGHNEQFF

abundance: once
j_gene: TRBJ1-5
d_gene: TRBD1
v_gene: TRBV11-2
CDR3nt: TGTGCCAGCAGCTTAGGGGGACAGTACAATCAGCCCCAGCATTTT
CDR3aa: CASSLGGQYNQPQHF

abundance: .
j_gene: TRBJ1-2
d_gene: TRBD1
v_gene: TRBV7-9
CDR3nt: TGTGCCAGCAGTCCCGGACAGGGGGCAGGAGACTATGGCTACACCTTC
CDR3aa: CASSPGQGAGDYGYTF

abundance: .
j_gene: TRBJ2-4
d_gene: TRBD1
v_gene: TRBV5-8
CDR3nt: TGTGCCAGCAGCTCGGGACAGATGGCCAAAAACATTCAGTACTTC
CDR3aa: CASSSGQMAKNIQYF

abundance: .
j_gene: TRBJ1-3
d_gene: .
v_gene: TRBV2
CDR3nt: TGTGCCAGCAGTTATGACAGGCTCTCTGGAAACACCATATATTTT
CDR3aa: CASSYDRLSGNTIYF

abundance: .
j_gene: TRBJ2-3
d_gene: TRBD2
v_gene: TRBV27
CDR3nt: TGTGCCAGCAGTTTACTGTCTAGCGGGTCCACAGATACGCAGTATTTT
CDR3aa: CASSLLSSGSTDTQYF

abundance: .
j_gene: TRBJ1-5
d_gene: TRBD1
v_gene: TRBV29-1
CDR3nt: TGCAGCGTCGGGGGACAGCCTAATCAGCCCCAGCATTTT
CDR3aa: CSVGGQPNQPQHF

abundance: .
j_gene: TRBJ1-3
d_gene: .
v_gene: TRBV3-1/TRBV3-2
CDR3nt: TGTGCCAGCAGCCGGGGGCCCAGAAACACCATATATTTT
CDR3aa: CASSRGPRNTIYF

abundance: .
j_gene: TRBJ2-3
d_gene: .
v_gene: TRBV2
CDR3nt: TGTGCCAGCAGCCTCTTTGAGGGCACAGATACGCAGTATTTT
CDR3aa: CASSLFEGTDTQYF

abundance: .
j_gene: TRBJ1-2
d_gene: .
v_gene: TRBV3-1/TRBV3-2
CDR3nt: TGTGCCAGCAGCCAAGAACCAGGGGTTAGCTTCTATGGCTACACCTTC
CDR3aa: CASSQEPGVSFYGYTF

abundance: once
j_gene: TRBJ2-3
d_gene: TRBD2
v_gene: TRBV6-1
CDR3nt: TGTGCCAGCAGGGAAGCGGGAGTTGGAACAGATACGCAGTATTTT
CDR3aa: CASREAGVGTDTQYF

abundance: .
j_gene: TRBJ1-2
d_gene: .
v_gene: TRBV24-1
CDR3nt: TGTGCCACCAGGGGGGCGATAGACTATGGCTACACCTTC
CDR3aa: CATRGAIDYGYTF

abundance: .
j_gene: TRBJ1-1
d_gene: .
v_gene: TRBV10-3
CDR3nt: TGTGCCATCAGTGAGGCGGGGGTTAGTGGGACTGAAGCTTTCTTT
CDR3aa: CAISEAGVSGTEAFF

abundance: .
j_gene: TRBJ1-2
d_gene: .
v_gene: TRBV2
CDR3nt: TGTGCCAGCAGTCCTAGGACTGCAAACTATGGCTACACCTTC
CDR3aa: CASSPRTANYGYTF

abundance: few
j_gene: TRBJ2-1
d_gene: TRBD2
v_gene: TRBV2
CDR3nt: TGTGCCAGCAGTCGACTAGCGGGACCGCGAGGTGAGCAGTTCTTC
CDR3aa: CASSRLAGPRGEQFF

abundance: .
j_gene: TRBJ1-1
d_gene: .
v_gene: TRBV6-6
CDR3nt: TGTGCCAGCAGTTACTCTGATGAACGGACTGAAGCTTTCTTT
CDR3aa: CASSYSDERTEAFF

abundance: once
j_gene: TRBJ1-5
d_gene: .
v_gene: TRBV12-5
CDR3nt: TGTGCTAGTGGTTCGGCGTCGGGGAGTGCGGGGAATCAGCCCCAGCATTTT
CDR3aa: CASGSASGSAGNQPQHF

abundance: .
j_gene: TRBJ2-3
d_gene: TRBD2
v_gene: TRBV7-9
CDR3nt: TGTGCCAGCAGCCGACTAGCGGGAGCGGTAGATACGCAGTATTTT
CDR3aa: CASSRLAGAVDTQYF

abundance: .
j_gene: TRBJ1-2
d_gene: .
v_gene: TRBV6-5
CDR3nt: TGTGCCAGCAGTTACGGGGGGGCCAATGGCTACACCTTC
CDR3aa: CASSYGGANGYTF

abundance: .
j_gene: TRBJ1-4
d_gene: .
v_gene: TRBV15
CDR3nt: TGTGCCACCAGCAGAGAGGTCGCAGGGGAGGGGGAAAAACTGTTTTTT
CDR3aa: CATSREVAGEGEKLFF

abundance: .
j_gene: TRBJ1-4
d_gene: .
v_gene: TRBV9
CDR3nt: TGTGCCAGCAGCCCGCGGCAGGGAGGGGGTAATGAAAAACTGTTTTTT
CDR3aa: CASSPRQGGGNEKLFF

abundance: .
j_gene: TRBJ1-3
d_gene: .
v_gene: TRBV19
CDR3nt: TGTGCCAGTAGTGCGTCACCTGGAAACACCATATATTTT
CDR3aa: CASSASPGNTIYF

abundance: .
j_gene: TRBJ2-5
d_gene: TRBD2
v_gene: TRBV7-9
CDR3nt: TGTGCCAGCAGCCCGGAGACTAGCGGGAGGGAGACCCAGTACTTC
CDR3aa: CASSPETSGRETQYF

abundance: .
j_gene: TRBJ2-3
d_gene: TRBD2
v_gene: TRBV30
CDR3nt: TGTGCCTGGAGTGCGCGACTAGCGGGAGCCACAGATACGCAGTATTTT
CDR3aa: CAWSARLAGATDTQYF

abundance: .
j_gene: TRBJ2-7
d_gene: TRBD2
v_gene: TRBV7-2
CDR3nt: TGTGCCAGCAGCCGTCTAGCGGGGGGGTCCTACGAGCAGTACTTC
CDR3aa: CASSRLAGGSYEQYF

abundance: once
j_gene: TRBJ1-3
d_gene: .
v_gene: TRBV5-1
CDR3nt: TGCGCCAGTTATACAGGGACTGGAAACACCATATATTTT
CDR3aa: CASYTGTGNTIYF

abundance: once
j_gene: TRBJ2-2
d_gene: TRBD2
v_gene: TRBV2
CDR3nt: TGTGCCAGCAGTCTTCGCACCGGGACTAGCAACACCGGGGAGCTGTTTTTT
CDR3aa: CASSLRTGTSNTGELFF

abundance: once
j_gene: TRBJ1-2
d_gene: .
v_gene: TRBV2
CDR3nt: TGTGCCAGCAGTTTGGGGCATAACTATGGCTACACCTTC
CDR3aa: CASSLGHNYGYTF

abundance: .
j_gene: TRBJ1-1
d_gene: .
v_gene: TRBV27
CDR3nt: TGTGCCAGCAGTTCCATGAACAGGGAATTAGGAGCTTTCTTT
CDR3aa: CASSSMNRELGAFF

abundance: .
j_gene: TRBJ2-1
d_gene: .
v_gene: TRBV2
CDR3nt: TGTGCCAGCACCCTGACAGAAAATGAGCAGTTCTTC
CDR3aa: CASTLTENEQFF

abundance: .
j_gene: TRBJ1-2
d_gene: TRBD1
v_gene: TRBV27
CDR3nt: TGTGCCAGCAGTCCGCGCGGGCAGGGGGCTTTAGGCTACACCTTC
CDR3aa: CASSPRGQGALGYTF

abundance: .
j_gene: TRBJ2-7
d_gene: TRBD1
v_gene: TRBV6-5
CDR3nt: TGTGCCAGCAGTCCGGACAGGGGTTCCTACGAGCAGTACTTC
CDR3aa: CASSPDRGSYEQYF

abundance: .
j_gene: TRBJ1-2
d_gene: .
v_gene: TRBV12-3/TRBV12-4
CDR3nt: TGTGCCAGCAGTTTAGTGTCCGGGAAGGTCAAGTTC
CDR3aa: CASSLVSGKVKF

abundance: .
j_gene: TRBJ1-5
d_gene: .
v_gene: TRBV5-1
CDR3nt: TGCGCCAGCAGCTTGGGGCAAGGGGATCAGCCCCAGCATTTT
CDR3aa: CASSLGQGDQPQHF

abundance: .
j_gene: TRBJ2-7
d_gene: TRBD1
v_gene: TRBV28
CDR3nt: TGTGCCAGCAGGACAGGGGAGAGCCACTACGAGCAGTACTTC
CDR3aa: CASRTGESHYEQYF

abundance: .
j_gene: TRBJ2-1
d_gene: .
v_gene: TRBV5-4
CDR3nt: TGTGCCAGCAGCTTGACCGGACAAGAAAATGGTGAGCAGTTCTTC
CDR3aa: CASSLTGQENGEQFF

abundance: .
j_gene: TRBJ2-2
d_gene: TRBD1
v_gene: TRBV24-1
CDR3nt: TGTGCCACCAGTGCTACAGGGGCCCGGATCTTGAACACCGGGGAGCTGTTTTTT
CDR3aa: CATSATGARILNTGELFF

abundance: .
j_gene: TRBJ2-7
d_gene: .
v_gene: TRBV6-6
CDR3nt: TGTGCCAGCAGTTTGACAGGCGCCTACGAGCAGTACTTC
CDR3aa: CASSLTGAYEQYF

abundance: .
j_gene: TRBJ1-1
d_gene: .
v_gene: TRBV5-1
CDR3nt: TGCGCCAGCAGCTTACAGGGGAACACTGAAGCTTTCTTT
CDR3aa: CASSLQGNTEAFF